The clone carrying this TCR beta chain has more than one count but fewer than ten. Its matching antigen is unknown. A process of 5'RACE template switching, which added a universal primer site and UMIs, was used to make TCR cDNA. TCRdb re-called the 5' RACE reads through MiXCR, storing one row per CDR3 protein. The data contain about 170,000 distinct CDR3 sequences, 11% of them singletons. This sample is part of a study of T cells after yellow fever vaccination. Turning to the study itself: Low-cell-number fractions were prepared with SMART-Seq v4 Ultra Low Input. Points from the study as a whole: Only a minor proportion of clonotypes was detected across both CD4 and CD8 compartments. The secondary T-cell response peaked on day 5, not day 15, but was weaker.

V gave up 7 bases and J gave up 0 bases, with 13 bases separating them. The CDR3 length is 15 residues. Germline V gene sequence: CDR1 MNHEY, CDR2 SVGEGT. This chain links TRBV6-2 or TRBV6-3 with TRBJ1-5; no reliable D call. The source was CD8+ T cells sorted from PBMCs, collected 15 days after the yellow fever booster vaccination. This receptor was taken from a man between 18 and 35 years old who received the YFV17D yellow fever vaccine. Here the CDR3 DNA reads TGTGCCAGCAACGACGTCCGGGATAGCAATCAGCCCCAGCATTTT. This translates into CASNDVRDSNQPQHF.